Each of the 18 T cell receptor beta chains below was sequenced from the same sample in a study of CD8 T cells in Susac syndrome. Random hexamers were used to reverse transcribe the RNA input (roughly 0.5 to 1 ug). TCRdb analysed the immunoSEQ multiplex PCR reads with MiXCR anew, one entry per CDR3 protein. The table includes around 230,000 distinct CDR3 sequences, about 96% detected once. Source material: CD4+ T cells from PBMCs. The receptors were sampled from a human donor with Susac syndrome.

The genes are TRBV25-1 and TRBJ2-7; the D is unclear. The CDR3 sequence is 13 residues long. The germline CDR1 and CDR2 sequences are MGHDK and SYGVNS. V was pared by 3 bases and J by 2 bases, with 8 bases between. The CDR3 loop reads CASSESETYEQYF. The CDR3 nucleotides are TGTGCCAGCAGTGAGAGCGAAACCTACGAGCAGTACTTC.

The chain has TRBV6-5 and TRBJ2-5; 8 nucleotides align to TRBD2. The length of the CDR3 is 14 residues. Germline-derived CDR1 and CDR2 are MNHEY and SVGAGI. V was pared by 5 bases and J by 5 bases, with 7 bases of the junction left unmatched. CDR3 coding DNA: TGTGCCAGCAGTCCCTTAGCGGGATGGGAGACCCAGTACTTC. It codes for CASSPLAGWETQYF.

This clonotype was detected a few times. The chain recombines TRBV28 with TRBJ2-5, with D hard to call. V lost 3 bases, J lost 2 bases, and 4 bases lay in between. This CDR3 has 12 residues. Per germline, CDR1 MDHEN and CDR2 SYDVKM. CDR3 nucleotide sequence: TGTGCCAGCAGTTTGTTGCAAGAGACCCAGTACTTC. Protein: CASSLLQETQYF.

This chain joins TRBV20-1 and TRBJ1-4; D call uncertain. Germline lookup yields CDR1 DFQATT and CDR2 SNEGSKA (reference sequence). This CDR3 contains 11 residues. The ends were cut back, 3 bases at V and 8 bases at J, with 7 bases in the middle. The CDR3 nucleotides read TGCAGTGCTAGGCTTGGAGAAAAACTGTTTTTT. This gives the protein CSARLGEKLFF.

The chain combines TRBV7-2 with TRBJ2-3; D not resolved. Trimming shortened V by 3 bases and J by 1 base, and 11 bases separated the two germline ends. The CDR3 is 15 residues long. Germline values: CDR1 SGHTA, CDR2 FQGNSA. The CDR3: CASSLTPQGTDTQYF. As DNA, the CDR3 is TGTGCCAGCAGCTTGACTCCCCAGGGCACAGATACGCAGTATTTT. Full variable domain (missing parts from reference TRBV7-2 and TRBJ2-3): GAGVSQSPSNKVTEKGKDVELRCDPISGHTALYWYRQSLGQGLEFLIYFQGNSAPDKSGLPSDRFSAERTGGSVSTLTIQRTQQEDSAVYLCASSLTPQGTDTQYFGPGTRLTVL.

The chain couples TRBV20-1 to TRBJ2-7, with TRBD1 matching over 9 bases. CDR3 length: 14 amino acids. V dropped 3 bases and J dropped 5; count of bases not matched to a gene: 8. The germline CDR1 and CDR2 sequences are DFQATT and SNEGSKA (reference sequence). The CDR3 DNA reads TGCAGTGCTAGGACAGGGGGGTTTAAGAACGAGCAGTACTTC. Residues: CSARTGGFKNEQYF.

The chain employs TRBV10-3 and TRBJ1-5; no clear D gene. Germline V gene data show CDR1 as ENHRY and CDR2 as SYGVKD. V was trimmed by 5 bases and J by 1 base, leaving 9 bases between them. The CDR3 loop spans 14 amino acids. CDR3 loop: CAISPDDSNQPQHF. Here the CDR3 DNA reads TGTGCCATCAGTCCGGATGACAGCAATCAGCCCCAGCATTTT.

This clonotype came up once. The V call is TRBV20-1, the J call TRBJ1-1; D not certain. The V end lost 5 bases, the J end lost 10 bases, and 14 bases lay between the germline ends. Germline V gene sequence: CDR1 DFQATT, CDR2 SNEGSKA (reference sequence). The CDR3 has 11 residues. CDR3 sequence (DNA): TGCAGTGCTCCGGAGGCGGACCTAGCTTTCTTT. Translating gives CSAPEADLAFF.

This clonotype showed up just once. The chain links TRBV4-1 to TRBJ1-5, with D unclear. Germline V CDR1 and CDR2: MGHRA, YSYEKL. Trimming took off 1 base at V and 4 bases at J, with 8 bases between the two ends. The CDR3 is 14 residues long. The CDR3 loop reads CASSQVTINQPQHF. The CDR3 region has the DNA TGCGCCAGCAGCCAAGTAACGATTAATCAGCCCCAGCATTTT.

This sequence joins TRBV5-1 and TRBJ2-1; 10 bases line up with TRBD2. CDR3 length equals 15 residues. Looked up from germline, CDR1 is SGHRS and CDR2 is YFSETQ. Unmatched junction bases numbered 7, after V lost 4 bases and J lost 6 bases. CDR3 coding DNA: TGCGCCAGCAGCCCCCCGGGACTAGCGTCCAATGAGCAGTTCTTC. This gives the protein CASSPPGLASNEQFF. The full variable domain, in which reference TRBV5-1 and TRBJ2-1 provide the parts outside the CDR3, is KAGVTQTPRYLIKTRGQQVTLSCSPISGHRSVSWYQQTPGQGLQFLFEYFSETQRNKGNFPGRFSGRQFSNSRSEMNVSTLELGDSALYLCASSPPGLASNEQFFGPGTRLTVL.

The chain links TRBV19 to TRBJ2-1, with 11 bases that match TRBD2. Germline values: CDR1 LNHDA, CDR2 SQIVND (reference sequence). The CDR3 extends over 15 amino acids. Trimming took 5 bases from V and 6 from J; bases not matched to a gene: 6. CDR3 sequence: CASSLGTSGVNEQFF. The CDR3 nucleotides read TGTGCCAGTAGTCTCGGGACTAGCGGCGTCAATGAGCAGTTCTTC.

This chain joins TRBV28 and TRBJ2-1; no definite D call. CDR1 is MDHEN, CDR2 SYDVKM, per germline. The CDR3 has 13 residues. V was pared by 0 bases and J by 6 bases, with 6 bases between. DNA for the CDR3: TGTGCCAGCAGTTTATGGGGCGGCAATGAGCAGTTCTTC. Protein: CASSLWGGNEQFF.

The chain couples TRBV7-6 to TRBJ1-1; no firm D call. The CDR3 is 16 amino acids. The germline gives CDR1 SGHVS, CDR2 FNYEAQ. Trimming shortened V by 1 base and J by 1 base, and 13 bases separated the two germline ends. The CDR3 sequence is CASSLGTVRANTEAFF. DNA for the CDR3: TGTGCCAGCAGCTTAGGAACAGTAAGGGCGAACACTGAAGCTTTCTTT.

The genes are TRBV7-2 and TRBJ1-2; D is unclear. The CDR3 runs to 16 residues. The V end was cut by 5 bases, the J end by 2 bases, with 18 bases between. The germline V gene encodes CDR1 SGHTA and CDR2 FQGNSA. CDR3 in DNA: TGTGCCAGCAGCAGACGGTTCCTACAGCCGAACTATGGCTACACCTTC. It specifies CASSRRFLQPNYGYTF.

The V gene is TRBV18, the J gene TRBJ1-1; D unclear. The CDR3 runs to 15 residues. From germline, CDR1 is KGHSH and CDR2 LQKENI. Trimming pared 3 bases from V and 4 bases from J, leaving 15 bases between. DNA of the CDR3: TGTGCCAGCTCACCGAGTGCCGGGGTGGGCACTGAAGCTTTCTTT. Translated, it gives CASSPSAGVGTEAFF.

The genes are TRBV5-1 and TRBJ1-2; D remains unclear. The CDR3 covers 14 residues. Trimming shortened V by 3 bases and J by 4 bases, and 13 bases separated the two germline ends. Germline loops: CDR1 SGHRS, CDR2 YFSETQ. CDR3 protein: CASSSQQGAYGYTF. The DNA of the CDR3 is TGCGCCAGCAGCTCCCAACAAGGCGCCTATGGCTACACCTTC.

The chain carries TRBV5-1 and TRBJ1-3; 7 positions agree with TRBD1. The CDR3 sequence is 16 residues long. The germline gives CDR1 SGHRS, CDR2 YFSETQ. Unmatched junction bases numbered 7, after V lost 4 bases and J lost 0 bases. The CDR3 DNA sequence: TGCGCCAGCAGCACCGCGGGACAGCCCTCTGGAAACACCATATATTTT. This encodes CASSTAGQPSGNTIYF. The entire variable domain, with the rest obtained from reference TRBV5-1 and TRBJ1-3, is as follows: KAGVTQTPRYLIKTRGQQVTLSCSPISGHRSVSWYQQTPGQGLQFLFEYFSETQRNKGNFPGRFSGRQFSNSRSEMNVSTLELGDSALYLCASSTAGQPSGNTIYFGEGSWLTVV.

The chain is built from TRBV15 and TRBJ2-3, with 10 bases fitting TRBD2. V was pared by 3 bases and J by 7 bases, with 16 bases of the junction left unmatched. CDR1 and CDR2 from the germline V gene are LNHNV and YYDKDF (reference sequence). The CDR3 covers 18 residues. This CDR3 reads CATSSGRIAGGGRYTQYF. DNA for the CDR3: TGTGCCACCAGCAGCGGCCGGATAGCGGGAGGAGGACGATATACGCAGTATTTT.